The next 20 T cell receptor beta chains were all read from a single sample in a study of Ad26.COV2.S vaccination and SARS-CoV-2 variants. Profiling relied on immunoSEQ multiplex PCR, and the TCRdb table lists in-frame clones only, not all of them. The repertoire has around 420,000 clones, approximately 90% of them found once; the top ten carry less than 4.5%. As to treatment: over 15 received Ad26.COV2.S at low or high dose, single or two shots; roughly five received placebo; per-sample allocation not given. The samples date from day 63 after the first vaccine or placebo injection. Specimen: peripheral blood, collected in a trial of Ad26.COV2.S vaccine versus placebo. These receptors all come from a person aged 18-65 years who received the Ad26.COV2.S COVID-19 vaccine or a placebo.

The chain combines TRBV7-2 with TRBJ2-3; D ambiguous. Germline V gives CDR1 SGHTA, CDR2 FQGNSA. The V and J ends lost 5 bases and 0 bases respectively, with 9 bases between them. There are 14 residues in the CDR3. CDR3 sequence (DNA): TGTGCCAGCAGCAATCTCTTTAGCACAGATACGCAGTATTTT. Translated: CASSNLFSTDTQYF.

The rearrangement joins TRBV29-1 to TRBJ2-7, with D possibly matching TRBD1 (6 bases). V lost 6 bases and J lost 3, with 12 bases in between. Germline CDR1 reads SQVTM; CDR2 reads ANQGSEA. This CDR3 region has 12 residues. The CDR3 sequence: CSVLTGDYEQYF. As DNA, the CDR3 is TGCAGCGTGCTGACAGGAGACTACGAGCAGTACTTC.

V gene TRBV9 combines with J gene TRBJ2-5, with D perhaps being TRBD1 or TRBD2 (5 bases each). CDR3 size: 16 residues. V was shortened by 0 bases and J by 7 bases, with 19 bases between the two germline ends. The germline CDR1 and CDR2 sequences are SGDLS and YYNGEE. The CDR3 is CASSVGPSGPGRTQYF. CDR3 bases: TGTGCCAGCAGCGTAGGGCCCTCGGGGCCCGGAAGGACCCAGTACTTC.

V and J are TRBV30 and TRBJ2-7; a weak D match, TRBD1 (6 bases). Germline V lookup: CDR1 GTSNPN, CDR2 SVGIG (reference sequence). V was trimmed by 3 bases and J by 3 bases, leaving 27 bases between them. The CDR3 length is 18 residues. CDR3 nucleotide sequence: TGTGCCTGGAGCCAAAAGCCAGGGAAGACAGGAGGTCACTACGAGCAGTACTTC. The encoded protein is CAWSQKPGKTGGHYEQYF. Variable domain in full (rest from reference TRBV30 and TRBJ2-7): SQTIHQWPATLVQPVGSPLSLECTVEGTSNPNLYWYRQAAGRGLQLLFYSVGIGQISSEVPQNLSASRPQDRQFILSSKKLLLSDSGFYLCAWSQKPGKTGGHYEQYFGPGTRLTVT.

The chain uses TRBV10-3 and TRBJ1-5; D uncertain. Trimming shortened V by 10 bases and J by 2 bases, and 12 bases separated the two germline ends. Germline V CDR1 and CDR2: ENHRY, SYGVKD. The CDR3 is 13 residues long. The CDR3 reads CATENTGNQPQHF. CDR3 nucleotides: TGTGCCACCGAGAACACAGGCAATCAGCCCCAGCATTTT.

The chain uses TRBV28 and TRBJ1-5; the D is unclear. The V gene lost 5 bases and the J gene lost 5 bases, with 13 bases spanning the gap. CDR1 is MDHEN, CDR2 SYDVKM, per germline. The length of the CDR3 is 14 residues. CDR3 loop: CASSPRGLYQPQHF. CDR3 sequence (DNA): TGTGCCAGCAGTCCGCGGGGTCTTTATCAGCCCCAGCATTTT.

The chain employs TRBV7-9 and TRBJ2-7; 8 bases are shared with TRBD1. CDR3 length: 14 amino acids. J was trimmed by 2 bases and V by 8 bases; bases with no gene match: 8. The germline CDR1 and CDR2 sequences are SEHNR and FQNEAQ (reference sequence). The CDR3 here is CASSGQGSAYEQYF. The DNA of the CDR3 is TGTGCCAGCTCAGGACAGGGAAGCGCCTACGAGCAGTACTTC.

The chain joins TRBV4-1 to TRBJ1-3, with no clear D. With 1 base removed from V and 0 bases from J, the gap between germline ends came to 10 bases. Germline CDR1 reads MGHRA; CDR2 reads YSYEKL. The CDR3 covers 16 residues. DNA of the CDR3: TGCGCCAGCAGCCAAGTCGGGTTGAGCTCTGGAAACACCATATATTTT. Translation gives CASSQVGLSSGNTIYF.

The chain combines TRBV7-2 with TRBJ1-1; D is unresolved. This CDR3 spans 13 amino acids. V lost 5 bases and J 2 bases, leaving 9 bases between the germline ends. The germline V gene encodes CDR1 SGHTA and CDR2 FQGNSA. CDR3 region: CASSDDINTEAFF. The CDR3 region has the DNA TGTGCCAGCAGCGACGATATCAACACTGAAGCTTTCTTT.

This chain uses TRBV14 with TRBJ2-7; a possible D gene is TRBD2 (6 bases). This CDR3 contains 15 residues. Trimming took 2 bases from V and 3 from J, leaving 14 bases between them. The germline gives CDR1 SGHDN, CDR2 FVKESK. This CDR3 reads CASSQSAGRFYEQYF. The CDR3 DNA is TGTGCCAGCAGCCAATCTGCCGGGAGATTCTACGAGCAGTACTTC.

V usage is TRBV30 and J usage is TRBJ1-1; D is ambiguous. The CDR3 loop spans 12 amino acids. V was cut by 4 bases and J by 1 base, with 7 bases left in between. The germline V gene encodes CDR1 GTSNPN and CDR2 SVGIG (reference sequence). The CDR3 DNA follows: TGTGCCTGGAAGGCGGGGAACACTGAAGCTTTCTTT. As protein: CAWKAGNTEAFF.

The chain uses TRBV6-1 and TRBJ2-1; 10 bases map to TRBD2. The CDR3 is 18 amino acids. Germline V CDR1 and CDR2: MNHNS, SASEGT. The V segment lost 2 bases and the J segment 5 bases; nucleotides outside the gene matches: 12. In DNA, the CDR3 is TGTGCCAGCAGTGAACTGTATGCACTAGCGGGGAGAGACAATGAGCAGTTCTTC. Protein sequence: CASSELYALAGRDNEQFF.

The chain employs TRBV13 and TRBJ1-2; the D gene is possibly TRBD1 (5 bases). Trimming stripped 0 bases from V and 7 bases from J, with 12 bases between. CDR3 size: 14 residues. CDR1 is PRHDT, CDR2 FYEKMQ, per germline (reference sequence). Here the CDR3 DNA reads TGTGCCAGCAGCTTAGGTGCAGGGAAGGGTGGCTACACCTTC. It specifies CASSLGAGKGGYTF.

The rearrangement uses TRBV19 and TRBJ1-5, with unresolved D. Germline CDR1 reads LNHDA; CDR2 reads SQIVND (reference sequence). The CDR3 has 15 amino acids. V was cut by 5 bases and J by 0 bases, with 11 bases left in between. The CDR3 DNA is TGTGCCAGTAGTTTCCAAGACGGTAGCAATCAGCCCCAGCATTTT. This translates into CASSFQDGSNQPQHF.

This clone was observed a handful of times. The chain recombines TRBV15 with TRBJ1-1; D gene ambiguous. V was trimmed by 1 base and J by 1 base, leaving 10 bases between them. The CDR3 is made up of 15 amino acids. Germline V lookup: CDR1 LNHNV, CDR2 YYDKDF (reference sequence). CDR3 nucleotides: TGTGCCACCAGCAGAGCCCTCCAGTCGAACACTGAAGCTTTCTTT. Its protein product is CATSRALQSNTEAFF.

The J gene is TRBJ2-7, the V gene TRBV7-2; 9 bases are a match to TRBD1. Per the germline V gene, CDR1 is SGHTA and CDR2 is FQGNSA. This CDR3 has 16 residues. V was pared by 4 bases and J by 6 bases, with 13 bases of the junction left unmatched. The CDR3 DNA follows: TGTGCCAGCAGCTCCCGGGGACAGGGAAATTTCCTCGAGCAGTACTTC. Amino acids: CASSSRGQGNFLEQYF. The variable domain in full, with the rest retrieved from reference TRBV7-2 and TRBJ2-7, is GAGVSQSPSNKVTEKGKDVELRCDPISGHTALYWYRQSLGQGLEFLIYFQGNSAPDKSGLPSDRFSAERTGGSVSTLTIQRTQQEDSAVYLCASSSRGQGNFLEQYFGPGTRLTVT.

CDR3 residues: CASSSQGNQPQHF. CDR3 nucleotides: TGTGCCAGTAGCTCACAGGGGAATCAGCCCCAGCATTTT. The rearrangement uses TRBV19 and TRBJ1-5; TRBD1 aligns across 7 bases. CDR3 length: 13 residues. V dropped 6 bases and J dropped 4; count of bases not matched to a gene: 3. The germline gives CDR1 LNHDA, CDR2 SQIVND (reference sequence).

The CDR3 DNA follows: TGTGCCAGCAGTCGGCAGGGCAAGAGTGGAAACACCATATATTTT. Amino acids: CASSRQGKSGNTIYF. The chain employs TRBV6-5 and TRBJ1-3, with a weak D call TRBD1 (5 bases). The V gene lost 5 bases and the J gene lost 3 bases, with 14 bases spanning the gap. Germline CDR1 is MNHEY and CDR2 is SVGAGI. The CDR3 totals 15 residues.

V and J are TRBV2 and TRBJ1-1; TRBD1 matches 8 bases. This CDR3 has 13 residues. CDR1 is SNHLY and CDR2 is FYNNEI in the germline V gene. V gave up 9 bases and J gave up 6 bases; unmatched junction bases: 9. The CDR3 reads CARGGQGRAEAFF. Written as DNA, the CDR3 is TGTGCCAGAGGCGGACAGGGAAGGGCTGAAGCTTTCTTT.

V is TRBV19 and J is TRBJ1-2; TRBD1 aligns across 7 bases. The CDR3 is 14 residues long. The germline CDR1 and CDR2 sequences are LNHDA and SQIVND (reference sequence). V shed 7 bases and J 3 bases; nucleotides not matched to a gene: 8. The DNA of the CDR3 is TGTGCCAGTACGCCTGGCAGGGGGTACTATGGCTACACCTTC. This translates into CASTPGRGYYGYTF. Full variable domain (rest looked up from reference TRBV19 and TRBJ1-2): DGGITQSPKYLFRKEGQNVTLSCEQNLNHDAMYWYRQDPGQGLRLIYYSQIVNDFQKGDIAEGYSVSREKKESFPLTVTSAQKNPTAFYLCASTPGRGYYGYTFGSGTRLTVV.